This T cell receptor (beta chain) was observed in a study of T cell changes during pregnancy in multiple sclerosis. Profiled with immunoSEQ multiplex PCR; TCRdb holds only in-frame clones, not every one. Of tens of thousands of clones in the sample, just over 90% were seen once. This sample comprised peripheral blood, obtained in the third trimester of pregnancy. This receptor was obtained from a female donor with multiple sclerosis, enrolled in a pregnancy study.

CDR3 sequence: CASSLGAGGFDQPQHF. The CDR3 region has the DNA TGCGCCAGCAGCTTGGGGGCAGGGGGCTTCGATCAGCCCCAGCATTTT. The genes are TRBV5-1 and TRBJ1-5, with 8 bases identical to TRBD1. The V gene's germline CDR1 is SGHRS and CDR2 YFSETQ. The CDR3 is 16 amino acids. The V segment lost 0 bases and the J segment 5 bases; nucleotides outside the gene matches: 7. The complete variable domain, with remaining parts taken from reference TRBV5-1 and TRBJ1-5, reads KAGVTQTPRYLIKTRGQQVTLSCSPISGHRSVSWYQQTPGQGLQFLFEYFSETQRNKGNFPGRFSGRQFSNSRSEMNVSTLELGDSALYLCASSLGAGGFDQPQHFGDGTRLSIL.